This T cell receptor beta chain was retrieved from a study of T cells in Graves' hyperthyroidism and ophthalmopathy. There were TCR beta CDR3 regions amplified from RNA transcripts. During a first-round RT-PCR of the TCR CDR3, the HTBI primer set was used. TCRdb re-called the multiplex PCR reads through MiXCR, storing one row per CDR3 protein. The table has about 260,000 distinct CDR3 sequences, roughly 17% seen once. Enrolled ophthalmopathy patients presented with a Clinical Activity Score of at least 3, a NOSPECS grade of at least 4, and disease duration under 3 months. The V and J ends lost 2 bases and 2 bases respectively, with 3 bases between them. This CDR3 is 12 amino acids long. Germline CDR1 LNHNV, CDR2 YYDKDF (reference sequence). The table lists this clonotype with many counts.

The material sequenced was blood. The J gene is TRBJ1-1, the V gene TRBV15; D gene ambiguous. This TCR derives from a woman aged 18 to 35 with Graves' ophthalmopathy. The CDR3: CATSRSNTEAFF. The CDR3 nucleotides read TGTGCCACCAGCAGATCCAACACTGAAGCTTTCTTT.